The 5 T cell receptor beta chains below all came from one sample that was sequenced in a study of blood T cells in healthy people across ages. A second PCR of 7 to 11 cycles used a sample-barcoded 5' primer and a J-beta primer mix. TCRdb itself ran the 5' RACE reads through MiXCR, one entry per CDR3 protein. Of hundreds of thousands of distinct CDR3 sequences listed, 40% to 50% are singletons. Sample: blood. These receptors originate from a man in his fifties or sixties in good health.

J is TRBJ2-6 and V is TRBV5-1; the D gene is possibly TRBD2 (7 bases). Germline values: CDR1 SGHRS, CDR2 YFSETQ. V lost 4 bases and J lost 0, with 17 bases in between. This CDR3 comprises 18 residues. The CDR3 reads CASSAGAIGPSGANVLTF. The DNA for the CDR3 is TGCGCCAGCAGCGCGGGGGCTATCGGTCCCTCTGGGGCCAACGTCCTGACTTTC.

This clonotype was recorded a few times. The V and J genes are TRBV4-1 and TRBJ1-5; D is unresolved. CDR1 is MGHRA, CDR2 YSYEKL, per germline. This CDR3 spans 13 amino acids. V was trimmed by 8 bases and J by 4 bases, leaving 12 bases between them. CDR3 region: CASAGRVNQPQHF. CDR3 bases: TGCGCCAGCGCCGGCCGGGTAAATCAGCCCCAGCATTTT.

The chain joins TRBV4-3 to TRBJ1-4; D might be TRBD1 (5 bases). The CDR3 totals 22 residues. The germline V and J ends were trimmed by 0 bases and 2 bases, with 28 bases remaining between them. Germline lookup yields CDR1 LGHNA and CDR2 YSLEER. Here the CDR3 reads CASSQDPLPQGLKVATNEKLFF. The DNA for the CDR3 is TGCGCCAGCAGCCAAGATCCTTTACCTCAGGGATTAAAGGTGGCGACTAATGAAAAACTGTTTTTT.

V and J are TRBV29-1 and TRBJ2-3; 8 bases agree with TRBD1. Trimming removed 7 bases from V and 3 bases from J; junction bases left unmatched: 9. This CDR3 region has 14 residues. CDR1 and CDR2 (germline): SQVTM, ANQGSEA. The CDR3 loop reads CSGGQVIRTDTQYF. In DNA, the CDR3 is TGCAGCGGGGGACAGGTAATTAGGACAGATACGCAGTATTTT.

This clonotype was detected only a few times. V and J are TRBV5-6 and TRBJ2-5; 11 positions match TRBD2. Germline V gene lookup returns CDR1 SGHDT and CDR2 YYEEEE. This CDR3 has 14 residues. Trimming at V came to 7 bases and at J to 4 bases, leaving 6 bases not matched to a gene. CDR3 coding DNA: TGTGCCAGCTTTAGCGGGGGGGCCGGAGAGACCCAGTACTTC. Translated, it gives CASFSGGAGETQYF.